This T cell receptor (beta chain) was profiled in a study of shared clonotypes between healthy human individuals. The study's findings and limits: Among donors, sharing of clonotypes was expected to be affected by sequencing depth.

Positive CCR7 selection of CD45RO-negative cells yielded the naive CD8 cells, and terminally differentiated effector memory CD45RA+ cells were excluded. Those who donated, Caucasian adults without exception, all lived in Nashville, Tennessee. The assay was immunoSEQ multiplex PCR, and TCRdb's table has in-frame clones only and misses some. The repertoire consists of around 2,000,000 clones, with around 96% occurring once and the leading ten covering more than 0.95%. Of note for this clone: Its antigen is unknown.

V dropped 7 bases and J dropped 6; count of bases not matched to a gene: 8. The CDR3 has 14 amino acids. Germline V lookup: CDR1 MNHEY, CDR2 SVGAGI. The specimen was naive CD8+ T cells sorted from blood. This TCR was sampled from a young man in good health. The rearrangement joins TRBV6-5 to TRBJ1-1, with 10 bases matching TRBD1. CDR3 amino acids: CASTPDRGLAEAFF. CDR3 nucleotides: TGTGCCAGCACCCCAGACAGGGGGCTGGCTGAAGCTTTCTTT.